This T cell receptor (beta chain) was profiled in a study of glioma-infiltrating T cells after dendritic cell vaccination. Across the study: At biweekly intervals, patients got three intradermal dendritic cell vaccine injections.

The time point here: after dendritic cell vaccination, including at tumor progression/relapse. The primer mix had 60 V beta and 13 J beta primers. Generated by immunoSEQ multiplex PCR, the TCRdb table keeps only in-frame clones and is missing some. The data contain 65,000 to 80,000 clones, roughly 84% of them seen just once; the ten biggest clones take up 2% to 2.5%. Specimen: blood, collected after dendritic cell vaccination. This receptor was obtained from a human donor with glioblastoma.

CDR3 residues: CASSFSENTEAFF. The CDR3 DNA is TGTGCCAGCAGCTTCTCAGAGAACACTGAAGCTTTCTTT. The chain employs TRBV7-8 and TRBJ1-1, with unresolved D. The CDR3 loop spans 13 amino acids. Germline V gene lookup returns CDR1 SGHVS and CDR2 FQNEAQ. The V and J ends lost 3 bases and 1 base respectively, with 6 bases between them. The full variable domain, with the rest looked up from reference TRBV7-8 and TRBJ1-1, is GAGVSQSPRYKVAKRGQDVALRCDPISGHVSLFWYQQALGQGPEFLTYFQNEAQLDKSGLPSDRFFAERPEGSVSTLKIQRTQQEDSAVYLCASSFSENTEAFFGQGTRLTVV.